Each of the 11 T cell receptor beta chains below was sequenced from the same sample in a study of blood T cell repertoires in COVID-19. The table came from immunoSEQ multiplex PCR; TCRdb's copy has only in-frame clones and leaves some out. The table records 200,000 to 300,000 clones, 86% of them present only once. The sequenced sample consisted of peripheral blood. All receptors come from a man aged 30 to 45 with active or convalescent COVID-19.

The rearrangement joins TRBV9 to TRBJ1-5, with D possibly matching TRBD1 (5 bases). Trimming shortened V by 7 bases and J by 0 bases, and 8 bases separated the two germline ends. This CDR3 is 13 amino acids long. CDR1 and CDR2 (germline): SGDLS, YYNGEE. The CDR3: CASGAYSNQPQHF. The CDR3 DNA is TGTGCCAGCGGGGCATATAGCAATCAGCCCCAGCATTTT. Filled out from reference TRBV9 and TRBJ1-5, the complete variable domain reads DSGVTQTPKHLITATGQRVTLRCSPRSGDLSVYWYQQSLDQGLQFLIQYYNGEERAKGNILERFSAQQFPDLHSELNLSSLELGDSALYFCASGAYSNQPQHFGDGTRLSIL.

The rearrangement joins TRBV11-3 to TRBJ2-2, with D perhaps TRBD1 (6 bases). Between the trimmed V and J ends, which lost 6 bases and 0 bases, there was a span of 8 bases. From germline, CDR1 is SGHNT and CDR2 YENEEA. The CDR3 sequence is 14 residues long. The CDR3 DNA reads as TGTGCCAGCAGGGACAGATCGAACACCGGGGAGCTGTTTTTT. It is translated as CASRDRSNTGELFF.

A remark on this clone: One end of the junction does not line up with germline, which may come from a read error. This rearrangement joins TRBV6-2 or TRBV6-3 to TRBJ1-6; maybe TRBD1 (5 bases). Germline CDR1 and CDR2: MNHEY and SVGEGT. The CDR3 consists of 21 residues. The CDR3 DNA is TGTACCAGCAGTAGAAGAGCAACAGGATTACAGGCTGGGTCCTATAATTCACCCCTCCACTTT. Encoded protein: CTSSRRATGLQAGSYNSPLHF.

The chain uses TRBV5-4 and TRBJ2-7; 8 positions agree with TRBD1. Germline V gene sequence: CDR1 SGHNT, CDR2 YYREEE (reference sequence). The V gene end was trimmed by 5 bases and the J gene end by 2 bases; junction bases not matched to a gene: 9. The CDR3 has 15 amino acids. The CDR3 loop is CASSRGDRIAYEQYF. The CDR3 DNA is TGTGCCAGCAGTAGGGGGGACAGGATAGCCTACGAGCAGTACTTC.

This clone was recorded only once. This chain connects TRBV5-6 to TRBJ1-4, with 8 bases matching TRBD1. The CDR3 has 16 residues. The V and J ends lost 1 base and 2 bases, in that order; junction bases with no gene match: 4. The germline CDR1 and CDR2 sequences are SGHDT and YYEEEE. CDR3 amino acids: CASSLRHRGTNEKLFF. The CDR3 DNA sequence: TGTGCCAGCAGCTTGAGACACAGGGGGACTAATGAAAAACTGTTTTTT.

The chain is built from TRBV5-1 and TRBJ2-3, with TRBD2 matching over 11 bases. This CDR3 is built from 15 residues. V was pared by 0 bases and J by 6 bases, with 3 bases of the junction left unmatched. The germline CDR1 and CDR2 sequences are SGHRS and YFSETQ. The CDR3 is CASSLELAGVDTQYF. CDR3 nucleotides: TGCGCCAGCAGCTTGGAACTAGCGGGGGTGGATACGCAGTATTTT.

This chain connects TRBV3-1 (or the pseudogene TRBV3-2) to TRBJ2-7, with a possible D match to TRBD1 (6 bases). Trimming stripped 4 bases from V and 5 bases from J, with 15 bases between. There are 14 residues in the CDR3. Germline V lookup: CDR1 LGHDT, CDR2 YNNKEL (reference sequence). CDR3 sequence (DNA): TGTGCCAGCAGCCCCAACAGGGTACACCACGAGCAGTACTTC. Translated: CASSPNRVHHEQYF.

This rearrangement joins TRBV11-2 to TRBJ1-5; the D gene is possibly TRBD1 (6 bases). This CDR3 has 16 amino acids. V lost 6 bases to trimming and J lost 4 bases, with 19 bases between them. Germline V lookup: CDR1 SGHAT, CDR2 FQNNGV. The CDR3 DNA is TGTGCCAGCAGTCCCGGAGTAGGGGGAAATAATCAGCCCCAGCATTTT. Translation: CASSPGVGGNNQPQHF.

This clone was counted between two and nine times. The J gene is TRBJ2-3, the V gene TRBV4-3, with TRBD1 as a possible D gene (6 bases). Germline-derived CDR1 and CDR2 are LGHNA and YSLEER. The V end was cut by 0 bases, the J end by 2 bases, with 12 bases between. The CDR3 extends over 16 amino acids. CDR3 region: CASSQERDINTDTQYF. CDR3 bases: TGCGCCAGCAGCCAAGAACGGGACATAAACACAGATACGCAGTATTTT.

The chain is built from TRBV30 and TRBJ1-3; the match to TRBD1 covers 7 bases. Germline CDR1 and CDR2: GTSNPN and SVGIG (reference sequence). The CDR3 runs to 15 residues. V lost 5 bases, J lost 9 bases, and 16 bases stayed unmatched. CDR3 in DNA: TGTGCCTGGGATACAGGGGCTGGACTGGGGAGCACCATATATTTT. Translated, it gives CAWDTGAGLGSTIYF.

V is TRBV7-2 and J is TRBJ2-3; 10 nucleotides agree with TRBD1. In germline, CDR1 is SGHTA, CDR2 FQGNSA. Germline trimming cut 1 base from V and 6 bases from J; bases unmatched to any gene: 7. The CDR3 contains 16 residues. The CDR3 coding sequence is TGTGCCAGCAGCTTAGTGGGGACAGGGGTTTACGATACGCAGTATTTT. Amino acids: CASSLVGTGVYDTQYF. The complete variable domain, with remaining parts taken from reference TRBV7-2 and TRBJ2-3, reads GAGVSQSPSNKVTEKGKDVELRCDPISGHTALYWYRQSLGQGLEFLIYFQGNSAPDKSGLPSDRFSAERTGGSVSTLTIQRTQQEDSAVYLCASSLVGTGVYDTQYFGPGTRLTVL.